This TCR beta chain was identified in a study of T cell responses to AZD1222 COVID-19 vaccine. Germline V gene data show CDR1 as LGHNA and CDR2 as YNFKEQ. This CDR3 comprises 15 residues. Trimming pared 0 bases from V and 5 bases from J, leaving 14 bases between. Produced via immunoSEQ multiplex PCR; TCRdb's table is partial and in-frame only. Here the sample spans over 100,000 clones, about 89% being singletons. Whole-study results and caveats: Clonal diversity may have been underestimated in mostly white British donors. Unmutated variant regions reportedly attract nearly half of all spike-specific TCRs.

The sample holds a few counts of this clone. What it binds is unknown. Sample: peripheral blood, taken 28 days after the second dose of the MenACWY control vaccine. This receptor was obtained from an adult who received the MenACWY meningococcal vaccine as a control. V usage is TRBV4-2 and J usage is TRBJ2-7; D could derive from TRBD1 or TRBD2 (5 bases each). The CDR3 nucleotides are TGTGCCAGCAGCCAAGATTCGGGGCGCCGGGACGAGCAGTACTTC. Amino acid sequence: CASSQDSGRRDEQYF.